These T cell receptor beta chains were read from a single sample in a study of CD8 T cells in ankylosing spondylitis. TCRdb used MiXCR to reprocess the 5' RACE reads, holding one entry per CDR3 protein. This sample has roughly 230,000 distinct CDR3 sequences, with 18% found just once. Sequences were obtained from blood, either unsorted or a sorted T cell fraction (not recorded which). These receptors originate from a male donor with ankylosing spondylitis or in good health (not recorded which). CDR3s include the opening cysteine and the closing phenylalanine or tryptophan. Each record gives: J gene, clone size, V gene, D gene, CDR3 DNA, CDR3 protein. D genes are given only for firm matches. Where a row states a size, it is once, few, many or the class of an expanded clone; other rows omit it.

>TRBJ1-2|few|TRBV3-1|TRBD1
TGTGCCAGCAGCCTCCTTGACAGGGACCATGGCTACACCTTC
CASSLLDRDHGYTF
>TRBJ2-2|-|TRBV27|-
TGTGCCAGCAGTCGGCTCGGAGGGGCCGGGGAGCTGTTTTTT
CASSRLGGAGELFF
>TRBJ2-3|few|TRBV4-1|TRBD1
TGCGCCAGCAGCCCGTCGACAGGGGTGATCACAGATACGCAGTATTTT
CASSPSTGVITDTQYF
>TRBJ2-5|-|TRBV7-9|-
TGTGCCAGCAGCGCGCTTTGGGGGCAAGAGACCCAGTACTTC
CASSALWGQETQYF
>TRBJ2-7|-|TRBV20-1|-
TGCAGTGCTAGTAGTGGGGTAGACTACGAGCAGTACTTC
CSASSGVDYEQYF
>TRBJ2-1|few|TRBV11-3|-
TGTGCCAGCAGCTTAGGCGGGTTTGATGAGCAGTTCTTC
CASSLGGFDEQFF
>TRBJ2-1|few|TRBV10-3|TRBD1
TGTGCCATCAGTGAGACAGGGGTAGGAGCTGAGCAGTTCTTC
CAISETGVGAEQFF
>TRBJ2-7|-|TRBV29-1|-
TGCAGCGTTCAAGATACGGGGGCCTACGAGCAGTACTTC
CSVQDTGAYEQYF
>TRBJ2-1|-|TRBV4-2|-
TGTGCCAGCAGCCCCAATAACTTGAGGACCAATGAGCAGTTCTTC
CASSPNNLRTNEQFF
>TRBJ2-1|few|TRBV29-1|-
TGCAGCGTTGATGCTGGGGGCGAGAGTTATGAGCAGTTCTTC
CSVDAGGESYEQFF
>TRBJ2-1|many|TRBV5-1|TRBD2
TGCGCCAGCAGCTTGGCCGGACTAGCGGGAATTGAGTTCTTC
CASSLAGLAGIEFF
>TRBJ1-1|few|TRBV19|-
TGTGCCAGTAGTCCCCGAGGTGACACTGAAGCTTTCTTT
CASSPRGDTEAFF
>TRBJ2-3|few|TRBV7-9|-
TGTGCCAGCAGCTTCGGAGTCGGATTAGATACGCAGTATTTT
CASSFGVGLDTQYF
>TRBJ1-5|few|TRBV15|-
TGTGCCACCAGCAGTTGGGGGGGGGGTCAGCCCCAGCATTTT
CATSSWGGGQPQHF
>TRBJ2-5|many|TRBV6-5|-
TGTGCCAGCAGTTACTCGAGGATGCCTAGCGAGACCCAGTACTTC
CASSYSRMPSETQYF
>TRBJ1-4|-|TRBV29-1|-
TGCAGCGTCACAGGGCCTTCAACTAATGAAAAACTGTTTTTT
CSVTGPSTNEKLFF
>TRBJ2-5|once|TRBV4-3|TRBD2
TGCGCCAGCAGCCAATACCTAGCGGCCCAAGAGACCCAGTACTTC
CASSQYLAAQETQYF
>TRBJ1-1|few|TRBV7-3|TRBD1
TGTGCCAGCAGCCCAGCGACAGGGATGAACACTGAAGCTTTCTTT
CASSPATGMNTEAFF
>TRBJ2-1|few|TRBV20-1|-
TGCAGTGCTAGAGACTATACCCGGGACTTCAATGAGCAGTTCTTC
CSARDYTRDFNEQFF
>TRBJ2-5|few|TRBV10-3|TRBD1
TGTGCCATCAGTGAGTCAGGACAGGGGGCATGGGAGACCCAGTACTTC
CAISESGQGAWETQYF
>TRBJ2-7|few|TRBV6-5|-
TGTGCCAGCAGTTTGAGTCGGGGTGAAGGCTCCTACGAGCAGTACTTC
CASSLSRGEGSYEQYF
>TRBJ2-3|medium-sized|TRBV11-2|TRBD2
TGTGCCAGCAGCTTTAGCGGGATCGGCACAGATACGCAGTATTTT
CASSFSGIGTDTQYF
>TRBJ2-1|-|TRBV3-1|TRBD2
TGTGCCAGCAGCCAACTTACTAGCGGGAGGGCCGATGAGCAGTTCTTC
CASSQLTSGRADEQFF
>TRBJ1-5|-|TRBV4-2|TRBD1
TGTGCCAGCAGCCTGGACAGGGGCGGTGGATATCAGCCCCAGCATTTT
CASSLDRGGGYQPQHF